The 21 T cell receptor beta chains below all came from one sample that was sequenced in a study of blood T cell repertoires in COVID-19. Sequenced by immunoSEQ multiplex PCR; TCRdb stores in-frame clones only, minus some. This table holds more than 300,000 clones, 80% to 90% found once. The sample consisted of PBMCs or T cells enriched from blood (not recorded which). These receptor sequences come from a woman between 18 and 29 years old who had recovered from COVID-19.

The rearrangement links TRBV10-3 to TRBJ2-5; D may be TRBD2 (8 bases). V lost 2 bases to trimming and J lost 10 bases, with 23 bases between them. Germline V gene sequence: CDR1 ENHRY, CDR2 SYGVKD. CDR3 length: 16 amino acids. CDR3 residues: CAISEGVAGQRGDQYF. The CDR3 bases are TGTGCCATCAGTGAGGGAGTAGCGGGACAGAGGGGGGACCAGTACTTC.

The V gene is TRBV7-3, the J gene TRBJ2-3, with TRBD2 matching 15 bases. This CDR3 is 19 amino acids long. Germline values: CDR1 SGHTA, CDR2 FQGTGA. J lost 0 bases, V lost 5 bases, and 9 bases had no gene match. As DNA, the CDR3 is TGTGCCAGCAGCCAGACCGGGACTAGCGGGAGGTCTAGCACAGATACGCAGTATTTT. Protein product: CASSQTGTSGRSSTDTQYF.

V is TRBV30 and J is TRBJ2-3; TRBD2 matches at 15 bases. Germline V gives CDR1 GTSNPN, CDR2 SVGIG (reference sequence). The junction had 8 bases not matched to a gene; V was cut back by 3 bases and J by 7 bases. There are 16 residues in the CDR3. In nucleotides, the CDR3 is TGTGCCTGGAGCCCTTGGACTAGCGGGGGGGCTTATACGCAGTATTTT. Translating it yields CAWSPWTSGGAYTQYF.

The chain uses TRBV19 and TRBJ1-5; 8 bases fit TRBD1. The CDR3 extends over 17 amino acids. Germline V gives CDR1 LNHDA, CDR2 SQIVND (reference sequence). V trimming: 6 bases; J trimming: 0 bases; junction bases outside the gene matches: 10. The CDR3 loop reads CASSMTGELYSNQPQHF. CDR3 in DNA: TGTGCCAGTAGCATGACAGGGGAACTCTATAGCAATCAGCCCCAGCATTTT.

The CDR3 region has the DNA TGTGCCAGCAGTTTAACAGGGGTTCAGCCCCAGCATTTT. It specifies CASSLTGVQPQHF. The chain links TRBV12-3 or TRBV12-4 to TRBJ1-5; 7 nucleotides agree with TRBD1. The CDR3 is 13 residues long. J was trimmed by 6 bases and V by 2 bases; bases with no gene match: 1.

J is TRBJ1-1 and V is TRBV14; D gene ambiguous. Trimming pared 3 bases from V and 2 bases from J, leaving 13 bases between. The CDR3 covers 15 residues. Germline CDR1 SGHDN, CDR2 FVKESK. The CDR3 DNA reads TGTGCCAGCAGCCAGCTTACCGGGGTTAACACTGAAGCTTTCTTT. It encodes CASSQLTGVNTEAFF.

The V gene is TRBV20-1, the J gene TRBJ2-7; 11 bases are shared with TRBD1. The V and J ends lost 3 bases and 3 bases, in that order; junction bases with no gene match: 7. The germline V gene has CDR1 DFQATT and CDR2 SNEGSKA (reference sequence). This CDR3 region has 15 residues. The CDR3: CSASGRTGGIYEQYF. In DNA form, the CDR3 reads TGCAGTGCTAGTGGGAGGACAGGGGGCATCTACGAGCAGTACTTC.

The V gene is TRBV5-1, the J gene TRBJ2-1; D gene uncertain. CDR1 is SGHRS, CDR2 YFSETQ, per germline. The CDR3 is 15 residues long. V was trimmed by 0 bases and J by 0 bases, leaving 7 bases between them. CDR3 in DNA: TGCGCCAGCAGCTTGGTTAGGAGCTCCTACAATGAGCAGTTCTTC. Protein sequence: CASSLVRSSYNEQFF. Full variable domain (missing parts from reference TRBV5-1 and TRBJ2-1): KAGVTQTPRYLIKTRGQQVTLSCSPISGHRSVSWYQQTPGQGLQFLFEYFSETQRNKGNFPGRFSGRQFSNSRSEMNVSTLELGDSALYLCASSLVRSSYNEQFFGPGTRLTVL.

This rearrangement joins TRBV9 to TRBJ1-2, with TRBD1 matching 8 bases. Trimming at V came to 4 bases and at J to 6 bases, leaving 5 bases not matched to a gene. The CDR3 is 13 residues long. Germline CDR1 SGDLS, CDR2 YYNGEE. The CDR3 nucleotides are TGTGCCAGCAGCCGCCCGGGACAGGATGGCTACACCTTC. This encodes CASSRPGQDGYTF.

The chain joins TRBV7-9 to TRBJ1-4; 9 bases map to TRBD1. The ends lost 4 bases at V and 7 bases at J; junction bases unmatched: 4. Germline values: CDR1 SEHNR, CDR2 FQNEAQ (reference sequence). The CDR3 has 14 residues. CDR3 nucleotides: TGTGCCAGCAGCTGGGGACAGGGAGTTGAAAAACTGTTTTTT. Amino acid sequence: CASSWGQGVEKLFF.

This clone was observed once. The CDR3 region is CASSHQPGGQETQYF. The DNA for the CDR3 is TGTGCCAGCAGCCACCAACCAGGGGGGCAAGAGACCCAGTACTTC. This chain joins TRBV3-1 (or the pseudogene TRBV3-2) and TRBJ2-5, with D tentatively TRBD1 (7 bases). This CDR3 has 15 amino acids. Germline V CDR1 and CDR2: LGHDT, YNNKEL (reference sequence). Trimming left V 3 bases short and J 2 bases short, with 13 bases between.

The genes are TRBV2 and TRBJ2-1; D gene unclear. Germline V gene lookup returns CDR1 SNHLY and CDR2 FYNNEI. V lost 6 bases and J lost 5, with 11 bases in between. The CDR3 is 13 amino acids. CDR3 sequence: CASRRLLNNEQFF. The CDR3 DNA reads as TGTGCCAGCAGACGACTCTTGAACAATGAGCAGTTCTTC.

This clone was found once. This chain connects TRBV15 to TRBJ1-2; possibly TRBD1 for D (5 bases). This CDR3 has 20 amino acids. Germline V lookup: CDR1 LNHNV, CDR2 YYDKDF (reference sequence). The V gene lost 3 bases and the J gene lost 1 base, with 27 bases spanning the gap. The CDR3 region has the DNA TGTGCCACCAGCAGCCCGATCCTTTCTGGGGGGATAACTTTTAACTATGGCTACACCTTC. This gives the protein CATSSPILSGGITFNYGYTF.

CDR3 region: CASSPNGGSYNEQFF. The CDR3 DNA reads as TGTGCCAGCAGCCCTAACGGGGGCTCCTACAATGAGCAGTTCTTC. The rearrangement uses TRBV13 and TRBJ2-1, with D perhaps matching TRBD2 (6 bases). Germline V gene lookup returns CDR1 PRHDT and CDR2 FYEKMQ (reference sequence). CDR3 size: 15 residues. V dropped 5 bases and J dropped 0 bases, with 11 bases sitting between them.

The genes are TRBV19 and TRBJ2-7; D is ambiguous. V was pared by 5 bases and J by 0 bases, with 5 bases between. The V gene's germline CDR1 is LNHDA and CDR2 SQIVND (reference sequence). The CDR3 loop spans 12 amino acids. The CDR3 spells CASSSYSYEQYF. CDR3 DNA sequence: TGTGCCAGTAGTTCCTACTCCTACGAGCAGTACTTC.

With respect to this clone: Other DNA sequences from this sample encode an identical CDR3 as well. This chain connects TRBV14 to TRBJ2-7, with D possibly being TRBD1 (5 bases). The V end lost 4 bases, the J end lost 0 bases, and 7 bases lay between the germline ends. The V gene's germline CDR1 is SGHDN and CDR2 FVKESK. This CDR3 has 13 amino acids. CDR3 sequence: CASSPDSSYEQYF. In DNA form, the CDR3 reads TGTGCCAGCAGCCCCGACAGCTCCTACGAGCAGTACTTC. The full variable domain, rest sourced from reference TRBV14 and TRBJ2-7, is EAGVTQFPSHSVIEKGQTVTLRCDPISGHDNLYWYRRVMGKEIKFLLHFVKESKQDESGMPNNRFLAERTGGTYSTLKVQPAELEDSGVYFCASSPDSSYEQYFGPGTRLTVT.

The chain carries TRBV19 and TRBJ1-2; unclear D gene. Germline CDR1 LNHDA, CDR2 SQIVND (reference sequence). Trimming left V 5 bases short and J 2 bases short, with 21 bases between. This CDR3 contains 17 residues. The chain's CDR3 is CASSPRGYGGGNYGYTF. The CDR3 bases are TGTGCCAGTAGTCCCAGAGGCTACGGAGGAGGGAACTATGGCTACACCTTC.

The J gene is TRBJ1-1, the V gene TRBV5-1, with D tentatively TRBD1 (5 bases). The CDR3 extends over 13 amino acids. Germline assignment: CDR1 SGHRS and CDR2 YFSETQ. Trimming pared 7 bases from V and 3 bases from J, leaving 13 bases between. CDR3 region: CASRLGGDTEAFF. CDR3 coding DNA: TGCGCCAGCCGCCTCGGGGGGGACACTGAAGCTTTCTTT. The variable domain in full, with the rest retrieved from reference TRBV5-1 and TRBJ1-1, is KAGVTQTPRYLIKTRGQQVTLSCSPISGHRSVSWYQQTPGQGLQFLFEYFSETQRNKGNFPGRFSGRQFSNSRSEMNVSTLELGDSALYLCASRLGGDTEAFFGQGTRLTVV.

V gene TRBV3-1 (or the pseudogene TRBV3-2) combines with J gene TRBJ2-7, with 9 bases lining up with TRBD2. V shed 6 bases, J shed 8 bases, and the junction held 11 bases outside the gene matches. Germline CDR1 LGHDT, CDR2 YNNKEL (reference sequence). The CDR3 is 14 residues long. Here the CDR3 DNA reads TGTGCCAGCAGTCTAGCGGGGCAGGGAGGACAGCAGTACTTC. Translating it yields CASSLAGQGGQQYF.

The rearrangement uses TRBV5-5 and TRBJ2-7, with TRBD1 as a possible D gene (6 bases). CDR1 is SGHKS and CDR2 is YYEKEE in the germline V gene (reference sequence). Between the trimmed V and J ends, which lost 1 base and 8 bases, there was a span of 16 bases. The length of the CDR3 is 14 residues. The CDR3 bases are TGTGCCAGCAGCTTGAACAGGGATCCTAGTAAGCAGTACTTC. This gives the protein CASSLNRDPSKQYF.

The chain employs TRBV4-2 and TRBJ2-5; no clear D. CDR1 and CDR2 (germline): LGHNA, YNFKEQ. Trimming stripped 4 bases from V and 3 bases from J, with 12 bases between. CDR3 length equals 14 residues. Here the CDR3 DNA reads TGTGCCAGCAGCCCAGTCGCCAGAAAAGAGACCCAGTACTTC. It encodes CASSPVARKETQYF.